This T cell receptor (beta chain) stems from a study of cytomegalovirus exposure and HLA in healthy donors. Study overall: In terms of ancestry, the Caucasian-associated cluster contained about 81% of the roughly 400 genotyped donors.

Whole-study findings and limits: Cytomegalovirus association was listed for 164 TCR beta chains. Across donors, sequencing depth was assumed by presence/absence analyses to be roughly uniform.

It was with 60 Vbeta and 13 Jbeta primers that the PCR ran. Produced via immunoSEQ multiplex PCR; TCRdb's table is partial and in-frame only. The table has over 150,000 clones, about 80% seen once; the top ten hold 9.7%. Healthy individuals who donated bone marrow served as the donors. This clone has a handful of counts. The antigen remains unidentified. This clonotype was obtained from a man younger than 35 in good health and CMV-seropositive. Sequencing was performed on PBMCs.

This chain's CDR3 is CASSPQRGGNTIYF. DNA for the CDR3: TGTGCCAGCAGCCCTCAGAGAGGTGGAAACACCATATATTTT. The chain employs TRBV14 and TRBJ1-3; D gene uncertain. Per germline, CDR1 SGHDN and CDR2 FVKESK. The length of the CDR3 is 14 residues. Trimming stripped 4 bases from V and 3 bases from J, with 10 bases between.